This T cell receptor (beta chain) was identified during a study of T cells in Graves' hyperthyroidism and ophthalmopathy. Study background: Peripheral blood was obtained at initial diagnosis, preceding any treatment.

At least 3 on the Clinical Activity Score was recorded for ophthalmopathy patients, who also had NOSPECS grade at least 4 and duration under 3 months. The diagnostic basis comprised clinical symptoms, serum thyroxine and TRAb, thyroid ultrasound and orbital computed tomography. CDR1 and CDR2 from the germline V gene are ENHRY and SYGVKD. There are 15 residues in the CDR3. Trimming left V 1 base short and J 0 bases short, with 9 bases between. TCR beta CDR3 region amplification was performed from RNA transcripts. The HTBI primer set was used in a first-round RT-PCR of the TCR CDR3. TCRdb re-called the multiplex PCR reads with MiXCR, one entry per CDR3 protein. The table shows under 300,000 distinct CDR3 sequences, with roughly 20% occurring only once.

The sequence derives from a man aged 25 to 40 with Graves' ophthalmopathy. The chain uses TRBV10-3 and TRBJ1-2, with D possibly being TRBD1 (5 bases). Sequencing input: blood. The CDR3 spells CAISELDTSNYGYTF. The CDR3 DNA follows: TGTGCCATCAGTGAGTTGGACACATCTAACTATGGCTACACCTTC.